This T cell receptor (beta chain) is drawn from a study of cytomegalovirus exposure and HLA in healthy donors. CDR1 is MNHNY and CDR2 is SVGAGI in the germline V gene (reference sequence). V gave up 10 bases and J gave up 0 bases; unmatched junction bases: 6. The CDR3 is made up of 15 amino acids. Clones were sequenced by immunoSEQ multiplex PCR, and TCRdb holds only the in-frame ones, with some missing. The table records fewer than 60,000 clones, 93% of them present only once. Sequenced: PBMCs. The rearrangement joins TRBV6-6 to TRBJ2-6; 7 bases align to TRBD2. The TCR comes from a young woman in good health and CMV-seropositive. The CDR3 region is CATNTGGSGANVLTF. The CDR3 DNA sequence: TGTGCCACTAACACGGGAGGCTCTGGGGCCAACGTCCTGACTTTC.